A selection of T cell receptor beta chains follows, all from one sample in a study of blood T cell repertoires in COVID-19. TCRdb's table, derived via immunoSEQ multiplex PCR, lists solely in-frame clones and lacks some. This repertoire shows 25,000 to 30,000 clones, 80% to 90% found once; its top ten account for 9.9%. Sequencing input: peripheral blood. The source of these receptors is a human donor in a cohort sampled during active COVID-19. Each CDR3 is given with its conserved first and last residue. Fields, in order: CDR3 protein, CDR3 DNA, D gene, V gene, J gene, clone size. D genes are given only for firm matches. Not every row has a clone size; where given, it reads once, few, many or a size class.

CDR3aa: CASSVEGLAGTDTQYF; CDR3nt: TGTGCCAGCAGCGTAGAGGGACTAGCGGGGACAGATACGCAGTATTTT; d_gene: TRBD2; v_gene: TRBV9; j_gene: TRBJ2-3; abundance: .
CDR3aa: CASSEGSYSNQPQHF; CDR3nt: TGTGCCAGCAGTGAGGGCAGTTATAGCAATCAGCCCCAGCATTTT; d_gene: .; v_gene: TRBV6-1; j_gene: TRBJ1-5; abundance: .
CDR3aa: CASSPGQGVYEQYF; CDR3nt: TGTGCCAGCAGCCCGGGACAGGGGGTTTACGAGCAGTACTTC; d_gene: TRBD1; v_gene: TRBV5-4; j_gene: TRBJ2-7; abundance: .
CDR3aa: CASSQEGRGGEFF; CDR3nt: TGTGCCAGCAGCCAAGAAGGTCGGGGGGGGGAGTTCTTC; d_gene: TRBD2; v_gene: TRBV4-2; j_gene: TRBJ2-1; abundance: .
CDR3aa: CASRERVGGNQPQHF; CDR3nt: TGTGCCAGCAGGGAGAGGGTTGGTGGCAATCAGCCCCAGCATTTT; d_gene: .; v_gene: TRBV28; j_gene: TRBJ1-5; abundance: .
CDR3aa: CASSLGGGPQETQYF; CDR3nt: TGTGCCAGCAGTCTAGGGGGGGGTCCCCAAGAGACCCAGTACTTC; d_gene: .; v_gene: TRBV2; j_gene: TRBJ2-5; abundance: .
CDR3aa: CASSPQDSPYEQYF; CDR3nt: TGTGCCAGCAGCCCCCAGGACAGCCCCTACGAGCAGTACTTC; d_gene: .; v_gene: TRBV9; j_gene: TRBJ2-7; abundance: .
CDR3aa: CASSRTSGAEEQYF; CDR3nt: TGTGCCAGCAGTCGAACTAGCGGGGCAGAAGAGCAGTACTTC; d_gene: TRBD2; v_gene: TRBV9; j_gene: TRBJ2-7; abundance: .
CDR3aa: CASSPQGIGSYNSPLHF; CDR3nt: TGTGCCAGCAGTCCCCAGGGTATTGGATCCTATAATTCACCCCTCCACTTT; d_gene: .; v_gene: TRBV6-6; j_gene: TRBJ1-6; abundance: .
CDR3aa: CASSSPGQRLYGYTF; CDR3nt: TGTGCCAGCAGTTCCCCAGGACAGCGGTTGTATGGCTACACCTTC; d_gene: .; v_gene: TRBV6-2/TRBV6-3; j_gene: TRBJ1-2; abundance: .
CDR3aa: CASSESGQGWGGYTF; CDR3nt: TGTGCCAGCAGTGAATCAGGGCAGGGATGGGGAGGCTACACCTTC; d_gene: .; v_gene: TRBV2; j_gene: TRBJ1-2; abundance: .
CDR3aa: CASGTGTRVQPQHF; CDR3nt: TGTGCCAGCGGGACAGGGACCCGCGTTCAGCCCCAGCATTTT; d_gene: TRBD1; v_gene: TRBV28; j_gene: TRBJ1-5; abundance: .
CDR3aa: CASRRGGNTEAFF; CDR3nt: TGTGCCAGCAGGCGAGGGGGAAACACTGAAGCTTTCTTT; d_gene: .; v_gene: TRBV21-1; j_gene: TRBJ1-1; abundance: .
CDR3aa: CASVSSEVSADTQYF; CDR3nt: TGCGCCAGCGTCTCTAGCGAGGTATCCGCAGATACGCAGTATTTT; d_gene: .; v_gene: TRBV5-1; j_gene: TRBJ2-3; abundance: .
CDR3aa: CASSLGQRSYEQYF; CDR3nt: TGCGCCAGCAGCTTAGGTCAGCGATCCTACGAGCAGTACTTC; d_gene: .; v_gene: TRBV5-1; j_gene: TRBJ2-7; abundance: .
CDR3aa: CATSDDTPGQGAGEQYF; CDR3nt: TGTGCCACCAGTGATGATACACCGGGACAGGGGGCCGGCGAGCAGTACTTC; d_gene: TRBD1; v_gene: TRBV24-1; j_gene: TRBJ2-7; abundance: .
CDR3aa: CASSQQWGGRSSGNTIYF; CDR3nt: TGTGCCAGCAGCCAGCAATGGGGGGGAAGAAGCTCTGGAAACACCATATATTTT; d_gene: .; v_gene: TRBV5-6; j_gene: TRBJ1-3; abundance: .
CDR3aa: CASRVANTGELFF; CDR3nt: TGTGCCAGCCGCGTCGCGAACACCGGGGAGCTGTTTTTT; d_gene: .; v_gene: TRBV6-6; j_gene: TRBJ2-2; abundance: .
CDR3aa: CASSVGDYSGNTIYF; CDR3nt: TGTGCCAGCAGCGTAGGAGACTACTCTGGAAACACCATATATTTT; d_gene: .; v_gene: TRBV9; j_gene: TRBJ1-3; abundance: once
CDR3aa: CASSSWTGQNNTEAFF; CDR3nt: TGTGCCAGCAGTTCGTGGACAGGGCAGAATAACACTGAAGCTTTCTTT; d_gene: TRBD1; v_gene: TRBV27; j_gene: TRBJ1-1; abundance: .
CDR3aa: CASSEGVSSYNEQFF; CDR3nt: TGTGCCAGCAGCGAGGGAGTGAGCTCCTACAATGAGCAGTTCTTC; d_gene: .; v_gene: TRBV9; j_gene: TRBJ2-1; abundance: .
CDR3aa: CASSPGLSTDTQYF; CDR3nt: TGTGCCAGCAGCCCGGGACTTAGCACAGATACGCAGTATTTT; d_gene: .; v_gene: TRBV6-5; j_gene: TRBJ2-3; abundance: .
CDR3aa: CSAGQGPDTQYF; CDR3nt: TGCAGCGCGGGGCAGGGGCCTGATACGCAGTATTTT; d_gene: .; v_gene: TRBV29-1; j_gene: TRBJ2-3; abundance: .
CDR3aa: CPGQSTTEQYF; CDR3nt: TGCCCAGGACAGTCAACCACCGAGCAGTACTTC; d_gene: .; v_gene: TRBV20-1; j_gene: TRBJ2-7; abundance: .
CDR3aa: CASSLRDRDTYGYTF; CDR3nt: TGTGCCAGCAGCCTCCGGGACAGGGACACCTATGGCTACACCTTC; d_gene: TRBD1; v_gene: TRBV4-2; j_gene: TRBJ1-2; abundance: .
CDR3aa: CASSQASGGSEAFF; CDR3nt: TGTGCCAGCAGCCAAGCTTCAGGGGGTTCTGAAGCTTTCTTT; d_gene: TRBD1; v_gene: TRBV3-1/TRBV3-2; j_gene: TRBJ1-1; abundance: .
CDR3aa: CASSGGLYNEQFF; CDR3nt: TGTGCCAGCTCCGGGGGGTTGTACAATGAGCAGTTCTTC; d_gene: TRBD2; v_gene: TRBV7-2; j_gene: TRBJ2-1; abundance: .
CDR3aa: CASRPGTGITGELFF; CDR3nt: TGTGCCAGCAGGCCCGGGACAGGGATCACCGGGGAGCTGTTTTTT; d_gene: TRBD1; v_gene: TRBV7-9; j_gene: TRBJ2-2; abundance: once
CDR3aa: CASSQGGGNWNQPQHF; CDR3nt: TGTGCCAGCAGCCAAGGCGGGGGGAACTGGAATCAGCCCCAGCATTTT; d_gene: .; v_gene: TRBV4-2; j_gene: TRBJ1-5; abundance: .
CDR3aa: CASSFGLAAGETQYF; CDR3nt: TGTGCCAGCAGCTTTGGACTAGCAGCAGGAGAGACCCAGTACTTC; d_gene: TRBD2; v_gene: TRBV5-4; j_gene: TRBJ2-5; abundance: .
CDR3aa: CASSPPKGALHTQYF; CDR3nt: TGTGCCAGCTCACCACCGAAGGGGGCGTTACATACGCAGTATTTT; d_gene: TRBD1; v_gene: TRBV18; j_gene: TRBJ2-3; abundance: .
CDR3aa: CASSQLRQESLRGQYF; CDR3nt: TGCGCCAGCAGTCAACTCCGACAGGAATCCTTACGAGGGCAGTACTTC; d_gene: .; v_gene: TRBV23-1; j_gene: TRBJ2-7; abundance: .
CDR3aa: CASSRTSGVSGTDTQYF; CDR3nt: TGTGCCAGCAGCCGGACTAGCGGGGTTTCAGGCACAGATACGCAGTATTTT; d_gene: TRBD2; v_gene: TRBV28; j_gene: TRBJ2-3; abundance: .
CDR3aa: CATSINTGGGYEQYF; CDR3nt: TGTGCCACCAGCATAAATACAGGGGGAGGGTACGAGCAGTACTTC; d_gene: .; v_gene: TRBV15; j_gene: TRBJ2-7; abundance: .
CDR3aa: CASSQDPIGLQGLGEQYF; CDR3nt: TGTGCCAGCAGCCAAGACCCGATTGGATTACAGGGATTAGGCGAGCAGTACTTC; d_gene: .; v_gene: TRBV4-2; j_gene: TRBJ2-7; abundance: once
CDR3aa: CASSFLGDEKLFF; CDR3nt: TGTGCCAGCAGCTTCTTAGGAGATGAAAAACTGTTTTTT; d_gene: .; v_gene: TRBV5-4; j_gene: TRBJ1-4; abundance: .
CDR3aa: CASSPAPTNQPQHF; CDR3nt: TGCGCCAGCAGCCCCGCCCCTACCAATCAGCCCCAGCATTTT; d_gene: .; v_gene: TRBV5-1; j_gene: TRBJ1-5; abundance: .
CDR3aa: CASSLASGGVREQYF; CDR3nt: TGCGCCAGCAGCTTGGCTAGCGGGGGGGTGAGAGAGCAGTACTTC; d_gene: TRBD2; v_gene: TRBV5-1; j_gene: TRBJ2-7; abundance: .
CDR3aa: CASSQRGLSYEQYF; CDR3nt: TGTGCCAGCAGCCAAAGGGGGCTCTCCTACGAGCAGTACTTC; d_gene: TRBD1; v_gene: TRBV3-1/TRBV3-2; j_gene: TRBJ2-7; abundance: .
CDR3aa: CASSPGTGGPYNEQFF; CDR3nt: TGCGCCAGCAGCCCAGGGACAGGGGGCCCTTACAATGAGCAGTTCTTC; d_gene: TRBD1; v_gene: TRBV5-1; j_gene: TRBJ2-1; abundance: .
CDR3aa: CASSLGQGTSTDTQYF; CDR3nt: TGTGCCAGCAGCTTGGGACAGGGAACTAGCACAGATACGCAGTATTTT; d_gene: TRBD1; v_gene: TRBV7-2; j_gene: TRBJ2-3; abundance: once
CDR3aa: CASRYNRGPNTEAFF; CDR3nt: TGTGCCAGCAGATACAACAGGGGCCCGAACACTGAAGCTTTCTTT; d_gene: TRBD1; v_gene: TRBV6-5; j_gene: TRBJ1-1; abundance: .
CDR3aa: CASSPEYRGGQPQHF; CDR3nt: TGTGCCAGCAGTCCTGAATACAGGGGTGGCCAGCCCCAGCATTTT; d_gene: TRBD1; v_gene: TRBV27; j_gene: TRBJ1-5; abundance: few
CDR3aa: CAISADPAGLAGADEQFF; CDR3nt: TGTGCCATCAGTGCCGACCCCGCGGGACTAGCGGGGGCCGATGAGCAGTTCTTC; d_gene: TRBD2; v_gene: TRBV10-3; j_gene: TRBJ2-1; abundance: .
CDR3aa: CASAAGRLETQYF; CDR3nt: TGTGCCAGCGCTGCGGGGAGGCTAGAGACCCAGTACTTC; d_gene: .; v_gene: TRBV19; j_gene: TRBJ2-5; abundance: .
CDR3aa: CASSPAGTGNNEQFF; CDR3nt: TGCGCCAGCAGCCCCGCCGGGACAGGGAACAATGAGCAGTTCTTC; d_gene: TRBD1; v_gene: TRBV4-1; j_gene: TRBJ2-1; abundance: .
CDR3aa: CASSLGQGSSGNTIYF; CDR3nt: TGCGCCAGCAGCTTGGGACAGGGGAGCTCTGGAAACACCATATATTTT; d_gene: TRBD1; v_gene: TRBV5-1; j_gene: TRBJ1-3; abundance: .
CDR3aa: CSVETGDITEAFF; CDR3nt: TGCAGCGTTGAGACAGGGGATATCACTGAAGCTTTCTTT; d_gene: TRBD1; v_gene: TRBV29-1; j_gene: TRBJ1-1; abundance: .
CDR3aa: CASRPPASGYEQYF; CDR3nt: TGTGCCAGCAGGCCCCCGGCTAGCGGCTACGAGCAGTACTTC; d_gene: TRBD2; v_gene: TRBV6-6; j_gene: TRBJ2-7; abundance: .
CDR3aa: CASRLTGGSTGELFF; CDR3nt: TGTGCCAGCAGGTTAACTGGGGGCAGCACCGGGGAGCTGTTTTTT; d_gene: .; v_gene: TRBV9; j_gene: TRBJ2-2; abundance: .
CDR3aa: CASSSTWDRGPYEQYF; CDR3nt: TGTGCCAGCAGCTCGACCTGGGACAGGGGGCCCTACGAGCAGTACTTC; d_gene: TRBD1; v_gene: TRBV11-2; j_gene: TRBJ2-7; abundance: .
CDR3aa: CASSGSGYYNEQFF; CDR3nt: TGTGCCAGCAGCGGATCGGGTTACTACAATGAGCAGTTCTTC; d_gene: .; v_gene: TRBV5-8; j_gene: TRBJ2-1; abundance: .
CDR3aa: CASSYYGTSGPTDTQYF; CDR3nt: TGTGCCAGCAGTTACTACGGGACTAGCGGGCCCACAGATACGCAGTATTTT; d_gene: TRBD2; v_gene: TRBV6-2/TRBV6-3; j_gene: TRBJ2-3; abundance: few
CDR3aa: CASSQDWTAEVEAFF; CDR3nt: TGTGCCAGCAGCCAAGATTGGACAGCGGAAGTAGAAGCTTTCTTT; d_gene: .; v_gene: TRBV3-1/TRBV3-2; j_gene: TRBJ1-1; abundance: .
CDR3aa: CASSPLDRADTEAFF; CDR3nt: TGTGCCAGTAGCCCCTTGGACAGGGCCGACACTGAAGCTTTCTTT; d_gene: TRBD1; v_gene: TRBV19; j_gene: TRBJ1-1; abundance: .